This T cell receptor beta chain was sequenced during a study of shared clonotypes between healthy human individuals (dated by TCRdb to about 2020). In the study overall: The cohort comprised a couple of women and a few men aged 18 to 49 years. Per donor, three plates each were used for CD4 naive and CD4 memory, two for CD8 naive, and one for CD8 memory. Blood TCR repertoires of several healthy adults were deeply sequenced to estimate repertoire size and the extent of clonotype sharing between individuals. To increase sequencing depth and limit assay-specific biases, TCR repertoire library preparation and sequencing were carried out by different laboratories using diverse techniques. Leukapheresis yielded between about 0.94 and 10 billion PBMCs per donor.

The CDR3 numbers 15 residues from cysteine through phenylalanine. Only the CDR3 part of the read is kept: 45 bases, read in frame from the first base. Trimming accounts for 1 base at V and 1 base at J, while the number of junction bases matched to no gene is 2. CDR1 is given as MGHRA and CDR2 as YSYEKL, both from the germline V gene. The donors were healthy, HIV-negative adults with no recently reported acute infections or vaccinations. Every donor was a Caucasian adult residing in Nashville, Tennessee, USA. Magnetic negative selection was used to enrich CD4+ T cells, after which naive cells were positively selected on CD45RA and the negative fraction became the memory subset. Blood was obtained by leukapheresis, after which PBMCs were separated by Ficoll-Histopaque density gradient centrifugation and cryopreserved in liquid nitrogen vapor phase. Analytical flow cytometry was used to check the purity and quantity of each magnetically sorted T cell population. Each sorted fraction had its genomic DNA isolated and then quantified by UV absorbance on a Nanodrop 2000c.

TCR CDR3 regions were amplified from genomic DNA by multiplex PCR using the deep immunoSEQ assay. Genomic DNA extracted from each cell subset was distributed evenly over all wells of several immunoSEQ 96-well plates, and each plate served as one replicate. Each replicate PCR for sorted subsets received about 200 ng genomic DNA, equal to around 32,000 T cell genomes. The purified libraries were quantified using a Qubit 3.0 fluorometer, sized with a Bioanalyzer 2100, and then quantified again using the KAPA Library Quantification kit. Each immunoSEQ 96-well plate was sequenced on its own single-read 150-cycle Illumina NextSeq 550 flow cell. The published analysis was carried out like this. Because the immunoSEQ output included only junctional sequences and no quality scores, the filtering could not be the same as the filtering used for full-length reads. Sequences were annotated with PyIR, a Python wrapper for IgBLAST v1.9, and V/J genes and CDR3 were assigned using IMGT germline references. Any read was removed if the V/J assignment was weak (E-value above 1e-6), the CDR3 was missing, or the read contained stop codons, out-of-frame junctions, or ambiguous translated residues. V3J clonotypes were defined as sequences sharing an identical inferred V gene, J gene, and CDR3 amino acid sequence. The percentage overlap between two repertoires was calculated by dividing the number of shared unique clonotypes by the size of the smaller repertoire. Richness of each repertoire was evaluated using RTK rarefaction, the Chao1 estimator, and Recon v2.1 estimates of unobserved clonotypes. Generation probabilities were computed with OLGA for all TCRbeta clonotypes obtained by the gDNA method from several donors. Held by TCRdb, this immuneACCESS table contains in-frame sequences only and omits some clones. Under half of the omission traces to an unresolved V gene where checked; the cause of the rest is unknown. The DNA gave D and trimming, while V, J and clone size come from that table. The sample profile shows some 1,100,000 clones; 70% to 80% of them were found once. The ten biggest clones cover about 0.52% of the sample.

The study at large found these results: Incomplete sequencing was indicated by rarefaction of sorted-subset datasets, despite the large sequencing depth. Clonotypes shared by all four sorted-subset donors showed higher generation probabilities than non-shared clonotypes. Sharing across several donors was observed for about 5% of naive CD4, less than 4% of naive CD8, 2% to 2.5% of memory CD4, and about 0.39% of memory CD8 clonotypes. Pairwise subsampling indicated that sequencing depth was expected to affect the degree of clonotype sharing among donors. Naive subsets generally had larger estimated clonotype richness than memory subsets did. Sampling was restricted to blood, and TCR repertoires in tissues likely differ from the TCR repertoires found in blood. The small number of donors limited the genetic and exposure-history diversity represented.

This clone was detected many times. No cognate antigen has been identified for it. Per-base quality was not reported, and no clone a single base away is much larger than it. This TCR was sampled from a man aged 18-30 years in good health. Some clones in this sample may be carry-over from other donors' samples. The specimen sequenced was memory CD4+ T cells from PBMCs. In the paper's terms, the cell subset or site label means: CD45RA-negative fraction. The rearrangement joined TRBV4-1 to TRBJ1-1; the junction holds 8 bases that match TRBD1. The DNA is TGCGCCAGCAGCCAAGTCGGGACAGGGAACACTGAAGCTTTCTTT. Its amino acids are CASSQVGTGNTEAFF.